The 32 T cell receptor beta chains in this list originate from one sample, sequenced in a study of cytomegalovirus exposure and HLA in healthy donors. PCR primers comprised 60 Vbeta and 13 Jbeta primers. Some clones are missing from TCRdb's copy, which holds only in-frame ones; the method was immunoSEQ multiplex PCR. Of 60,000 or so clones in the sample, roughly 87% are singletons; the top ten hold roughly 10%. The sequencing sample was made of PBMCs. All receptors come from a female donor in good health and CMV-seronegative.

CDR3 residues: CASSSTGGAGQPQHF. The CDR3 DNA reads TGTGCCAGCAGTTCAACAGGGGGCGCGGGTCAGCCCCAGCATTTT. The V call is TRBV6-5, the J call TRBJ1-5; 9 bases are a match to TRBD1. V lost 4 bases, J lost 6 bases, and 7 bases stayed unmatched. The CDR3 has 15 amino acids. Germline CDR1 reads MNHEY; CDR2 reads SVGAGI.

This clone appeared a few times. This sequence joins TRBV4-3 and TRBJ1-6; a weak D match, TRBD1 (5 bases). V shed 0 bases and J shed 3 bases, with 15 bases lying between them. The CDR3 is made up of 18 amino acids. Germline V gene lookup returns CDR1 LGHNA and CDR2 YSLEER. The CDR3 spells CASSQEGGRGDYNSPLHF. The CDR3 DNA reads TGCGCCAGCAGCCAAGAAGGAGGACGGGGGGACTATAATTCACCCCTCCACTTT.

The chain has TRBV9 and TRBJ2-3; tentative D call: TRBD1 (6 bases). V was trimmed by 3 bases and J by 6 bases, leaving 14 bases between them. Germline V lookup: CDR1 SGDLS, CDR2 YYNGEE. This CDR3 region has 14 residues. CDR3 nucleotides: TGTGCCAGCAGCGAACAGGGTGGGGCTGATACGCAGTATTTT. Encoded protein: CASSEQGGADTQYF.

This clone was picked up a small number of times. J is TRBJ2-7 and V is TRBV11-3, with unresolved D. CDR3 size: 14 residues. Trimming took off 6 bases at V and 2 bases at J, with 14 bases between the two ends. The germline V gene has CDR1 SGHNT and CDR2 YENEEA. CDR3 DNA: TGTGCCAGCAGTTCCTTTGACAAGCCCTACGAGCAGTACTTC. Translated, it gives CASSSFDKPYEQYF.

The chain carries TRBV9 and TRBJ2-4, with 8 bases fitting TRBD1. This CDR3 comprises 13 residues. CDR1 SGDLS and CDR2 YYNGEE come from the germline V gene. V was pared by 0 bases and J by 9 bases, with 2 bases of the junction left unmatched. CDR3 DNA sequence: TGTGCCAGCAGCGTAGGGGACAGGACCATTCAGTACTTC. It specifies CASSVGDRTIQYF.

This clone was detected once. The rearrangement joins TRBV2 to TRBJ2-2; possible D gene TRBD1, 5 bases. This CDR3 comprises 14 residues. V lost 1 base to trimming and J lost 6 bases, with 9 bases between them. The germline CDR1 and CDR2 sequences are SNHLY and FYNNEI. The CDR3 loop is CASSEGRQSGELFF. CDR3 nucleotide sequence: TGTGCCAGCAGTGAAGGGCGACAGTCCGGGGAGCTGTTTTTT.

The chain has TRBV11-2 and TRBJ2-1; 11 bases fit TRBD2. V shed 5 bases and J 0 bases; nucleotides not matched to a gene: 3. CDR3 length: 16 residues. The germline V gene encodes CDR1 SGHAT and CDR2 FQNNGV. CDR3 amino acids: CASSRTSGGSYNEQFF. CDR3 coding DNA: TGTGCCAGCAGCCGCACTAGCGGGGGCTCCTACAATGAGCAGTTCTTC.

In its sample, this clone was seen a few times. The chain couples TRBV27 to TRBJ2-5, with D possibly TRBD1 on 6 matching bases. V lost 3 bases to trimming and J lost 5 bases, with 10 bases between them. The CDR3 contains 13 residues. Per the germline V gene, CDR1 is MNHEY and CDR2 is SMNVEV (reference sequence). The CDR3 DNA is TGTGCCAGCAGTTTGCAGGGGCTGGAGACCCAGTACTTC. Residues: CASSLQGLETQYF.

This chain uses TRBV7-9 with TRBJ2-3, with D tentatively TRBD1 (6 bases). The CDR3 has 13 residues. Germline V gene data show CDR1 as SEHNR and CDR2 as FQNEAQ (reference sequence). The V and J ends lost 1 base and 4 bases respectively, with 6 bases between them. The DNA of the CDR3 is TGTGCCAGCAGCTTAGAGGGGGCAGATACGCAGTATTTT. It codes for CASSLEGADTQYF.

The V call is TRBV27, the J call TRBJ2-5; 12 bases are shared with TRBD2. CDR1 MNHEY and CDR2 SMNVEV come from the germline V gene (reference sequence). The trim removed 3 bases at V and 5 bases at J, leaving 13 bases unmatched. The length of the CDR3 is 18 residues. CDR3 region: CASSLGTTSGSAWETQYF. CDR3 nucleotides: TGTGCCAGCAGTTTGGGTACGACTAGCGGGAGCGCCTGGGAGACCCAGTACTTC.

This clone was counted between two and nine times. The gene calls are TRBV18 and TRBJ2-7, with 8 bases that match TRBD1. Germline CDR1 and CDR2: KGHSH and LQKENI. This CDR3 has 16 residues. Trimming cost V 3 bases and J 2 bases; bases outside gene matches: 9. This chain's CDR3 is CASSPIDRGIPYEQYF. The CDR3 coding sequence is TGTGCCAGCTCACCCATCGACAGGGGCATTCCCTACGAGCAGTACTTC.

The J gene is TRBJ2-1, the V gene TRBV28; TRBD2 matches at 9 bases. V lost 5 bases, J lost 0 bases, and 14 bases stayed unmatched. Per the germline V gene, CDR1 is MDHEN and CDR2 is SYDVKM. This CDR3 spans 19 amino acids. CDR3 in amino acids: CASSAWSTSGLSSYNEQFF. The DNA of the CDR3 is TGTGCCAGCAGTGCTTGGAGCACTAGCGGGCTGAGCTCCTACAATGAGCAGTTCTTC. The full variable domain, in which reference TRBV28 and TRBJ2-1 provide the parts outside the CDR3, is DVKVTQSSRYLVKRTGEKVFLECVQDMDHENMFWYRQDPGLGLRLIYFSYDVKMKEKGDIPEGYSVSREKKERFSLILESASTNQTSMYLCASSAWSTSGLSSYNEQFFGPGTRLTVL.

This clone is a singleton in its sample. The chain has TRBV9 and TRBJ2-3, with 8 bases matching TRBD2. The J segment lost 6 bases and the V segment lost 4 bases, leaving 7 bases of the junction unmatched. Germline CDR1 is SGDLS and CDR2 is YYNGEE. There are 14 residues in the CDR3. As DNA, the CDR3 is TGTGCCAGCAGCTCAACGGGGGGGCCGGATACGCAGTATTTT. This encodes CASSSTGGPDTQYF.

This chain links TRBV5-1 with TRBJ2-3, with TRBD2 matching over 7 bases. The V and J ends lost 0 bases and 3 bases, in that order; junction bases with no gene match: 1. This CDR3 spans 14 amino acids. Germline-derived CDR1 and CDR2 are SGHRS and YFSETQ. The CDR3: CASSLGSGTDTQYF. CDR3 DNA: TGCGCCAGCAGCTTGGGTAGCGGGACAGATACGCAGTATTTT.

This clone was seen a single time. The V gene is TRBV10-3, the J gene TRBJ2-3, with 10 bases identical to TRBD2. Per the germline V gene, CDR1 is ENHRY and CDR2 is SYGVKD. This CDR3 is 17 amino acids long. Trimming took 4 bases from V and 2 from J; bases not matched to a gene: 9. DNA for the CDR3: TGTGCCATCAGTGGGGTAGCGGGAGGCCAGGACACAGATACGCAGTATTTT. Protein product: CAISGVAGGQDTDTQYF.

The chain links TRBV5-6 to TRBJ2-7; the match to TRBD1 covers 9 bases. The ends lost 4 bases at V and 7 bases at J; junction bases unmatched: 12. The CDR3 spans 15 residues. CDR1 SGHDT and CDR2 YYEEEE come from the germline V gene. The CDR3 region is CASSAWTGEGGEQYF. CDR3 nucleotides: TGTGCCAGCAGCGCCTGGACAGGGGAGGGAGGTGAGCAGTACTTC.

This chain links TRBV15 with TRBJ1-4; D is unresolved. V was shortened by 1 base and J by 10 bases, with 16 bases between the two germline ends. Germline V gene sequence: CDR1 LNHNV, CDR2 YYDKDF (reference sequence). The CDR3 runs 15 residues. CDR3 amino acids: CATSRGRSNEGKLFF. The CDR3 region has the DNA TGTGCCACCAGCAGAGGACGGTCTAATGAGGGAAAACTGTTTTTT.

The rearrangement joins TRBV5-1 to TRBJ2-1; TRBD1 agrees at 7 bases. Germline V gene data show CDR1 as SGHRS and CDR2 as YFSETQ. Trimming cost V 2 bases and J 5 bases; bases outside gene matches: 7. The CDR3 is 15 residues long. The CDR3 DNA reads TGCGCCAGCAGCTTTGCAGGGGGAGTGGACAATGAGCAGTTCTTC. Translation gives CASSFAGGVDNEQFF.

The rearrangement joins TRBV6-1 to TRBJ1-1; no firm D call. Trimming left V 6 bases short and J 6 bases short, with 14 bases between. CDR3 length: 13 amino acids. Germline V gene lookup returns CDR1 MNHNS and CDR2 SASEGT. The CDR3 loop reads CASRWSMSPEAFF. CDR3 bases: TGTGCCAGCAGATGGAGCATGAGCCCTGAAGCTTTCTTT.

The chain employs TRBV5-4 and TRBJ2-1; D perhaps matches TRBD1 (6 bases). Germline V gene sequence: CDR1 SGHNT, CDR2 YYREEE (reference sequence). Trimming took off 4 bases at V and 6 bases at J, with 14 bases between the two ends. The CDR3 length is 14 residues. The CDR3, as DNA: TGTGCCAGCAGCCGGGACATCCCCCGCAATGAGCAGTTCTTC. This codes for CASSRDIPRNEQFF. The full variable domain, its missing parts supplied by reference TRBV5-4 and TRBJ2-1, is ETGVTQSPTHLIKTRGQQVTLRCSSQSGHNTVSWYQQALGQGPQFIFQYYREEENGRGNFPPRFSGLQFPNYSSELNVNALELDDSALYLCASSRDIPRNEQFFGPGTRLTVL.

The chain recombines TRBV7-2 with TRBJ2-7; TRBD1 matches 7 bases. The CDR3 sequence is 14 residues long. The J segment lost 2 bases and the V segment lost 6 bases, leaving 7 bases of the junction unmatched. Germline lookup yields CDR1 SGHTA and CDR2 FQGNSA. The CDR3 spells CASRAGTETYEQYF. As DNA, the CDR3 is TGTGCCAGCAGGGCCGGGACAGAGACCTACGAGCAGTACTTC.

This chain links TRBV19 with TRBJ1-4; weak D call: TRBD1 (5 bases). The CDR3 has 14 residues. V lost 5 bases and J 7 bases, leaving 14 bases between the germline ends. Per the germline V gene, CDR1 is LNHDA and CDR2 is SQIVND (reference sequence). The CDR3 nucleotides are TGTGCCAGTAGTGGGGGGATCAAGCGTGAAAAACTGTTTTTT. Protein sequence: CASSGGIKREKLFF.

The rearrangement uses TRBV4-3 and TRBJ2-7; TRBD2 is a possible D gene (6 bases). V lost 0 bases, J lost 1 base, and 16 bases lay in between. The CDR3 contains 17 residues. The V gene's germline CDR1 is LGHNA and CDR2 YSLEER. CDR3 nucleotides: TGCGCCAGCAGCCAAGATTTGATCGGTGGAGGGTCCTACGAGCAGTACTTC. Protein product: CASSQDLIGGGSYEQYF.

The CDR3 is CASSSKTLDGYTF. The CDR3 DNA reads as TGTGCCAGCAGTTCCAAGACATTGGATGGCTACACCTTC. V usage is TRBV6-5 and J usage is TRBJ1-2; D not resolved. Trimming cost V 4 bases and J 6 bases, with 12 bases left between them. The CDR3 consists of 13 residues. The germline gives CDR1 MNHEY, CDR2 SVGAGI.

The chain couples TRBV29-1 to TRBJ2-7, with D possibly matching TRBD1 (8 bases). Germline lookup yields CDR1 SQVTM and CDR2 ANQGSEA. The V end was cut by 5 bases, the J end by 5 bases, with 13 bases between. The CDR3 is 12 amino acids. The CDR3 DNA is TGCAGCGTTAAACAGGGGGGGGACGAGCAGTACTTC. Translating gives CSVKQGGDEQYF.

V and J are TRBV5-1 and TRBJ1-4; D is unresolved. Trimming stripped 5 bases from V and 7 bases from J, with 18 bases between. Looked up from germline, CDR1 is SGHRS and CDR2 is YFSETQ. The CDR3 totals 15 residues. CDR3 residues: CASSQEKVPREKLFF. In nucleotides, the CDR3 is TGCGCCAGCAGTCAGGAAAAGGTTCCGCGTGAAAAACTGTTTTTT.

This clone was seen more than once but under ten times. The rearrangement uses TRBV6-5 and TRBJ2-2; TRBD1 aligns across 7 bases. Trimming cost V 6 bases and J 5 bases; bases outside gene matches: 6. Looked up from germline, CDR1 is MNHEY and CDR2 is SVGAGI. The CDR3 loop spans 14 amino acids. CDR3 sequence: CASRPGQSTGELFF. In DNA, the CDR3 is TGTGCCAGCAGACCGGGACAGTCTACCGGGGAGCTGTTTTTT.

This clone showed up just once. The chain combines TRBV5-5 with TRBJ2-3, with D maybe TRBD1 (5 bases). The CDR3 spans 14 residues. Trimming left V 2 bases short and J 3 bases short, with 10 bases between. Germline lookup yields CDR1 SGHKS and CDR2 YYEKEE (reference sequence). The CDR3 is CASSFRAGTDTQYF. As DNA, the CDR3 is TGTGCCAGCAGCTTTCGCGCAGGGACAGATACGCAGTATTTT.

This clone appeared a single time. This chain joins TRBV7-8 and TRBJ1-3, with TRBD1 as a possible D gene (5 bases). CDR3 size: 16 residues. The V and J ends lost 1 base and 0 bases respectively, with 10 bases between them. CDR1 is SGHVS, CDR2 FQNEAQ, per germline. In nucleotides, the CDR3 is TGTGCCAGCAGCTTAGTTCAGGGAAACTCTGGAAACACCATATATTTT. This translates into CASSLVQGNSGNTIYF. The whole variable domain, filled in from reference TRBV7-8 and TRBJ1-3, reads GAGVSQSPRYKVAKRGQDVALRCDPISGHVSLFWYQQALGQGPEFLTYFQNEAQLDKSGLPSDRFFAERPEGSVSTLKIQRTQQEDSAVYLCASSLVQGNSGNTIYFGEGSWLTVV.

The V gene is TRBV6-1, the J gene TRBJ1-1; maybe TRBD1 (6 bases). The CDR3 has 15 amino acids. Germline CDR1 reads MNHNS; CDR2 reads SASEGT. The V and J ends lost 4 bases and 0 bases respectively, with 12 bases between them. The CDR3 region has the DNA TGTGCCAGCAGTGCCCCGACAGGCATGAACACTGAAGCTTTCTTT. Translation: CASSAPTGMNTEAFF.

The rearrangement links TRBV28 to TRBJ2-1; D unresolved. V was clipped by 6 bases and J by 9 bases, with 9 bases between them. Germline V gene data show CDR1 as MDHEN and CDR2 as SYDVKM. This CDR3 has 11 residues. The DNA for the CDR3 is TGTGCCAGCAGGTTCGCGGTTGAGCAGTTCTTC. Translation: CASRFAVEQFF.

This clone came up once. J is TRBJ2-7 and V is TRBV7-8; D is unclear. This CDR3 is built from 13 residues. The V end was cut by 1 base, the J end by 7 bases, with 11 bases between. Germline CDR1 and CDR2: SGHVS and FQNEAQ. CDR3: CASSLGHTTEQYF. The CDR3 DNA reads as TGTGCCAGCAGCTTAGGACATACGACGGAGCAGTACTTC. Full variable domain (remainder filled in from reference TRBV7-8 and TRBJ2-7): GAGVSQSPRYKVAKRGQDVALRCDPISGHVSLFWYQQALGQGPEFLTYFQNEAQLDKSGLPSDRFFAERPEGSVSTLKIQRTQQEDSAVYLCASSLGHTTEQYFGPGTRLTVT.